This TCR beta chain appears in the sequencing data of a study of CD8 T cells in Susac syndrome. Random hexamers served to reverse transcribe roughly 0.45 to 1 ug RNA. Amplification of TCR beta CDR3 spanned 54 Vbeta and 13 Jbeta via immunoSEQ multiplex PCR. From the immunoSEQ multiplex PCR reads, TCRdb called clonotypes with MiXCR, one entry per CDR3 protein. This sample has 150,000 to 200,000 distinct CDR3 sequences, with less than 95% found just once. V was pared by 3 bases and J by 2 bases, with 1 base of the junction left unmatched. Germline loops: CDR1 MDHEN, CDR2 SYDVKM. This CDR3 spans 13 amino acids. Sequencing targeted TCR beta in blood CD8+ and CD4+ T cells. The study used healthy donors as controls matched for age and sex. In contrast to the negatively isolated CD8+ and CD4+ T cells, TEMRA cells were FACS-enriched.

Sequencing was carried out using CD4+ T cells from PBMCs. This receptor was identified in a human donor in good health. This chain joins TRBV28 and TRBJ2-7; 7 bases are a match to TRBD1. CDR3 region: CASSLDRTYEQYF. For the CDR3, the DNA is TGTGCCAGCAGTTTGGACAGGACCTACGAGCAGTACTTC.